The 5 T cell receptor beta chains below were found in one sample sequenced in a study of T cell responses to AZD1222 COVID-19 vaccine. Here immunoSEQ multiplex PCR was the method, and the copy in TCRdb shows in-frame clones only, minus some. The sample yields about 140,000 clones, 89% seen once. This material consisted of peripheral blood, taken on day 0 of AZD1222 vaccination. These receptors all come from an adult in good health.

The CDR3 spells CASSFSVSSYEQYF. As DNA, the CDR3 is TGTGCCAGCAGCTTCTCGGTTAGCTCCTACGAGCAGTACTTC. The chain employs TRBV11-2 and TRBJ2-7; unclear D gene. The germline V gene has CDR1 SGHAT and CDR2 FQNNGV. V was cut by 3 bases and J by 0 bases, with 9 bases left in between. The CDR3 covers 14 residues.

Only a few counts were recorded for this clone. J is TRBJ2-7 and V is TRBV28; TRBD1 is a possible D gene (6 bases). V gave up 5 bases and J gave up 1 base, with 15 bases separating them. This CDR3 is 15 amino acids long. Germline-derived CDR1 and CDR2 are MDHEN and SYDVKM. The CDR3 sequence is CASSPTDRRSYEQYF. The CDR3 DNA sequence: TGTGCCAGCAGTCCGACTGACAGGCGTTCCTACGAGCAGTACTTC.

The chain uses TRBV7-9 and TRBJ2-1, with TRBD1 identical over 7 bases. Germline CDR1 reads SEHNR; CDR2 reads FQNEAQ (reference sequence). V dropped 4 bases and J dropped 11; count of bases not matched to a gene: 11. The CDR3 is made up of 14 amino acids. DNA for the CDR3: TGTGCCAGCAGCTCGACAGGGCTCAAGACTAAGCAGTTCTTC. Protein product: CASSSTGLKTKQFF.

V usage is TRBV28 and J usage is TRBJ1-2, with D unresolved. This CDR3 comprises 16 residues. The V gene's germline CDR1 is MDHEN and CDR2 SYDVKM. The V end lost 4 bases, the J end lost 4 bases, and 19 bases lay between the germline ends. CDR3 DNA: TGTGCCAGCAGTTCCCCCTGGCTCCTCGAAGGCTATGGCTACACCTTC. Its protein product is CASSSPWLLEGYGYTF.

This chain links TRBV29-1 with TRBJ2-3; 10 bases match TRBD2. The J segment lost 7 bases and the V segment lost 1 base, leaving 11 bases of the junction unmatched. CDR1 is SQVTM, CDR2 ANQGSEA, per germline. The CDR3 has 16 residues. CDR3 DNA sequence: TGCAGCGTTGAAGGTCGGTCTAGCGGGAGTAGAAATACGCAGTATTTT. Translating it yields CSVEGRSSGSRNTQYF.